Included here is one T cell receptor (beta chain) sequence, with context. Data came from immunoSEQ multiplex PCR; TCRdb stores just in-frame clones and leaves some out. Here the sample spans about 1 million clones, about 70% being singletons. This entry comes from a study of shared clonotypes between healthy human individuals. Subsets obtained from CD4+ cells comprised CD45RA+ naive and CD45RA-negative memory cells. This CDR3 has 15 amino acids. V lost 5 bases to trimming and J lost 2 bases; unmatched junction nucleotides: 6. Per the germline V gene, CDR1 is SGHDT and CDR2 is YYEEEE. The sample consisted of memory CD4+ T cells sorted from blood. Specified subset: CD45RA-negative fraction. The J gene is TRBJ1-2, the V gene TRBV5-6, with 10 positions matching TRBD1. The receptor's source is a man younger than 30 in good health. The CDR3 nucleotides are TGTGCCAGCAGATCAACGGGACAGGGGAACTATGGCTACACCTTC. It yields the protein CASRSTGQGNYGYTF.